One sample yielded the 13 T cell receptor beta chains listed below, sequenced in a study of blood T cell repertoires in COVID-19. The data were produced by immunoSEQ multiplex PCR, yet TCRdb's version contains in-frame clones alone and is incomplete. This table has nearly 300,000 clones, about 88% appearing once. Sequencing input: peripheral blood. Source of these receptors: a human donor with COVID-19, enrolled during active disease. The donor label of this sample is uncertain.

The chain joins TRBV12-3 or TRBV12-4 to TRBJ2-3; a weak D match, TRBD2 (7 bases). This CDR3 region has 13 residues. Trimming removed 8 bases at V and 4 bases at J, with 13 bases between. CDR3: CASRKGGSDTQYF. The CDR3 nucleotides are TGTGCCAGCCGAAAGGGGGGGTCAGATACGCAGTATTTT.

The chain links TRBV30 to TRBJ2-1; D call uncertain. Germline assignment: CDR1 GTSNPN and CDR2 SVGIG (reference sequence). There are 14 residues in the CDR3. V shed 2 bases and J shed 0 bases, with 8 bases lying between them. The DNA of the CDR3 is TGTGCCTGGAGTAGGCTAGGCTCCTACAATGAGCAGTTCTTC. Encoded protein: CAWSRLGSYNEQFF.

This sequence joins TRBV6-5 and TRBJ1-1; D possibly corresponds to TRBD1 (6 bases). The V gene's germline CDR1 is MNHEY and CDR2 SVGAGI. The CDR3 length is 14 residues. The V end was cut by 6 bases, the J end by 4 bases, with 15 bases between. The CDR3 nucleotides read TGTGCCAGCAGACGGCCTACAGGGCGCACTGAAGCTTTCTTT. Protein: CASRRPTGRTEAFF.

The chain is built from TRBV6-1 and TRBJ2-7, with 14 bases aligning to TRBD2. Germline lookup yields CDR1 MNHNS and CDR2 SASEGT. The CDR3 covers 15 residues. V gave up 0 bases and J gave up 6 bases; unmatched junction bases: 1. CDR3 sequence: CASSEAGLAGVEQYF. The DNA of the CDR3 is TGTGCCAGCAGTGAAGCGGGACTAGCGGGAGTCGAGCAGTACTTC.

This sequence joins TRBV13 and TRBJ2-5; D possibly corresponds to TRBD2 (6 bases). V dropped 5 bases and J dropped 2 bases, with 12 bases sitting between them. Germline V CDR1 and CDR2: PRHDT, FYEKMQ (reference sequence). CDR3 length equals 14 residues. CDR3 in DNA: TGTGCCAGCAGCCCCCGGACTAATCAAGAGACCCAGTACTTC. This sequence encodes CASSPRTNQETQYF.

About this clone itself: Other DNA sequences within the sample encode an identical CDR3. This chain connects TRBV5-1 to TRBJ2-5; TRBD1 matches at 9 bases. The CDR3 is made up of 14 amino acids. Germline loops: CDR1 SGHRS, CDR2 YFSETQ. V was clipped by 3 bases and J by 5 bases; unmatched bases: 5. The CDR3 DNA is TGCGCCAGCAGCTCCGGAACAGGGGGCGAGACCCAGTACTTC. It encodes CASSSGTGGETQYF.

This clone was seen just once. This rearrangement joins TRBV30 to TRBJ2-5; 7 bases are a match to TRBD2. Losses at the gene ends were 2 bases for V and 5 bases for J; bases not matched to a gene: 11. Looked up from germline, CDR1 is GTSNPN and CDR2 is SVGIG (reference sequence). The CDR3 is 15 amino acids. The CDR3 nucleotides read TGTGCCTGGAGTTTGGTGGCGGGAGTTATTGAGACCCAGTACTTC. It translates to CAWSLVAGVIETQYF.

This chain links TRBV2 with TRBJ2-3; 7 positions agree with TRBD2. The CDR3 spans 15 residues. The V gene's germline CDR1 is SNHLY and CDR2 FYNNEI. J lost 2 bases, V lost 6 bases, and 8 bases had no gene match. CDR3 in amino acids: CASRASGASTDTQYF. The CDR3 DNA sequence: TGTGCCAGCAGGGCTAGCGGAGCCTCCACAGATACGCAGTATTTT. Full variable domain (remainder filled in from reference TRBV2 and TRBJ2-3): EPEVTQTPSHQVTQMGQEVILRCVPISNHLYFYWYRQILGQKVEFLVSFYNNEISEKSEIFDDQFSVERPDGSNFTLKIRSTKLEDSAMYFCASRASGASTDTQYFGPGTRLTVL.

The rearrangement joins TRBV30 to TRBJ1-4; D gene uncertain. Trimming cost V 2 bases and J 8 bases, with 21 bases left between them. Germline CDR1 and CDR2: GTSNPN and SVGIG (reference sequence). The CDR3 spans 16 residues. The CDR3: CAWSPPRAGIEEKLFF. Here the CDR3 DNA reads TGTGCCTGGAGTCCCCCTCGCGCGGGAATAGAGGAAAAACTGTTTTTT.

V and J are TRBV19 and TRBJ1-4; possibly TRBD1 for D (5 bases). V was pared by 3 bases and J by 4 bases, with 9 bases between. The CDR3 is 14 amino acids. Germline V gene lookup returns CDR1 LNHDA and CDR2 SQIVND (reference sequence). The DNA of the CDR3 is TGTGCCAGTAGTATTCTCCAGGGTAATGAAAAACTGTTTTTT. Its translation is CASSILQGNEKLFF.

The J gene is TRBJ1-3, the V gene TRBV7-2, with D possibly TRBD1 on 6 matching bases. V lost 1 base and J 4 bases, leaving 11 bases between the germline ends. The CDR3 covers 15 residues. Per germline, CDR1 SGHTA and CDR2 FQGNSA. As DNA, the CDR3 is TGTGCCAGCAGCTTAGACGCGGGGGCAGGAAACACCATATATTTT. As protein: CASSLDAGAGNTIYF.

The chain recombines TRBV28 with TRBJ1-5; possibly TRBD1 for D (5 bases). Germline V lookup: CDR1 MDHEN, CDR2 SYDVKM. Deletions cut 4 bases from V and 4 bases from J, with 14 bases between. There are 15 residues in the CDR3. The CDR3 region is CASSSTLGVNQPQHF. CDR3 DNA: TGTGCCAGCAGTTCCACTCTAGGGGTAAATCAGCCCCAGCATTTT. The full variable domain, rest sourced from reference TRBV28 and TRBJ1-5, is DVKVTQSSRYLVKRTGEKVFLECVQDMDHENMFWYRQDPGLGLRLIYFSYDVKMKEKGDIPEGYSVSREKKERFSLILESASTNQTSMYLCASSSTLGVNQPQHFGDGTRLSIL.

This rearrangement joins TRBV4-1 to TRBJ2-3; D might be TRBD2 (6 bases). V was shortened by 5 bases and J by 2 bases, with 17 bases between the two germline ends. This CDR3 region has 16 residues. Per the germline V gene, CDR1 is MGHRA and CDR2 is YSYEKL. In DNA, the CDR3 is TGCGCCAGCAGCGAAGCTCCGGCGGGATCCACAGATACGCAGTATTTT. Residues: CASSEAPAGSTDTQYF.